This TCR beta chain derives from a study of cytomegalovirus exposure and HLA in healthy donors. Germline-derived CDR1 and CDR2 are SGHDT and YYEEEE. V was clipped by 5 bases and J by 0 bases, with 15 bases between them. CDR3 length: 17 residues. This PCR relied on a set of 60 Vbeta primers and 13 Jbeta primers. Some clones are missing from TCRdb's copy, which holds only in-frame ones; the method was immunoSEQ multiplex PCR. The table includes fewer than 200,000 clones, 70% to 80% detected once. This sequence was found in a woman in her thirties or forties in good health and CMV-seronegative. The specimen was PBMCs. The chain employs TRBV5-6 and TRBJ1-6, with D possibly matching TRBD1 (6 bases). The CDR3 loop is CASRSRGLGSYNSPLHF. The CDR3 nucleotides are TGTGCCAGCAGGTCAAGGGGGTTGGGCTCCTATAATTCACCCCTCCACTTT. The full variable domain, rest sourced from reference TRBV5-6 and TRBJ1-6, is DAGVTQSPTHLIKTRGQQVTLRCSPKSGHDTVSWYQQALGQGPQFIFQYYEEEERQRGNFPDRFSGHQFPNYSSELNVNALLLGDSALYLCASRSRGLGSYNSPLHFGNGTRLTVT.